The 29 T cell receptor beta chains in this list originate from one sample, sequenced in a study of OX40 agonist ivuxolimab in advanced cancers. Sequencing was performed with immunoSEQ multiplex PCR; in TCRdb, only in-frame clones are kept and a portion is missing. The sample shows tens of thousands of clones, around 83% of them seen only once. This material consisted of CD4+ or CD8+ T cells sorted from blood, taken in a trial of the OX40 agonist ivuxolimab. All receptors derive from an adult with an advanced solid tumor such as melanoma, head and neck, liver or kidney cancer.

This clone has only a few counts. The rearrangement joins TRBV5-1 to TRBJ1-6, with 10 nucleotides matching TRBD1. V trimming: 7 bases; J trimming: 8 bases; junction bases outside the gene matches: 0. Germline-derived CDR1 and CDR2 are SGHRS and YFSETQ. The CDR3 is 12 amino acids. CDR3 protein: CASGTGDSPLHF. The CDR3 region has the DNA TGCGCCAGCGGGACAGGGGATTCACCCCTCCACTTT. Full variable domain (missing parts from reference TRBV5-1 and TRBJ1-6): KAGVTQTPRYLIKTRGQQVTLSCSPISGHRSVSWYQQTPGQGLQFLFEYFSETQRNKGNFPGRFSGRQFSNSRSEMNVSTLELGDSALYLCASGTGDSPLHFGNGTRLTVT.

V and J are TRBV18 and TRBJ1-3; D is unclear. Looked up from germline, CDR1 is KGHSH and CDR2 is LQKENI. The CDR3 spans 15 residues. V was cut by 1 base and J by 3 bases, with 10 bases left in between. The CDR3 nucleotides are TGTGCCAGCTCACCACAGGGAGTTAGTGGAAACACCATATATTTT. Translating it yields CASSPQGVSGNTIYF.

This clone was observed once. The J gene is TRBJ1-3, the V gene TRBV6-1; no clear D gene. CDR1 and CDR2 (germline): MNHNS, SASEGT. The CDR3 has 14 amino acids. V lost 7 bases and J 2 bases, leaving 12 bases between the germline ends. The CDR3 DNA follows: TGTGCCAGCACCTCGTGGGAAACTGGAAACACCATATATTTT. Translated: CASTSWETGNTIYF.

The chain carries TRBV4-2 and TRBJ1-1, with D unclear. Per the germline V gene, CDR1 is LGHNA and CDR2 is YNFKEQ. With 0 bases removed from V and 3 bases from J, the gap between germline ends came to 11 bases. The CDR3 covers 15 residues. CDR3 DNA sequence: TGTGCCAGCAGCCAAGAAAAAGGAGTATACACTGAAGCTTTCTTT. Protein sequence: CASSQEKGVYTEAFF.

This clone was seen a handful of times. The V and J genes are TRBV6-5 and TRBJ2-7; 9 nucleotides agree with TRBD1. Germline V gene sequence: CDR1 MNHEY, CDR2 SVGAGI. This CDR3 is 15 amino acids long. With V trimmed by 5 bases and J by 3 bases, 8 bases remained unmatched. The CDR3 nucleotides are TGTGCCAGCAGTCAGGGGACAGGGAGGGACTACGAGCAGTACTTC. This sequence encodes CASSQGTGRDYEQYF.

DNA for the CDR3: TGTGCCAGCAGCCCCTCCACTCGGCTCAATGAGCAGTTCTTC. This translates into CASSPSTRLNEQFF. The rearrangement joins TRBV6-5 to TRBJ2-1; D gene ambiguous. From germline, CDR1 is MNHEY and CDR2 SVGAGI. This CDR3 comprises 14 residues. Between the trimmed V and J ends, which lost 6 bases and 6 bases, there was a span of 15 bases.

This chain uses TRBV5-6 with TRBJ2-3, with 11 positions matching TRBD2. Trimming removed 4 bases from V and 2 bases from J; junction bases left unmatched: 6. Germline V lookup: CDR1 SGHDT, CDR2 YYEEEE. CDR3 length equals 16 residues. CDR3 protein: CASSELAGEPTDTQYF. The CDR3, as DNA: TGTGCCAGCAGCGAACTAGCGGGGGAGCCCACAGATACGCAGTATTTT.

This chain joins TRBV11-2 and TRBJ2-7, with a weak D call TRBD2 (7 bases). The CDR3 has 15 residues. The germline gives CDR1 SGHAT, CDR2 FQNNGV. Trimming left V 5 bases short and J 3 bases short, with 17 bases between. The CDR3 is CASSPGGGGHYEQYF. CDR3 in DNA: TGTGCCAGCAGCCCAGGAGGCGGGGGCCACTACGAGCAGTACTTC.

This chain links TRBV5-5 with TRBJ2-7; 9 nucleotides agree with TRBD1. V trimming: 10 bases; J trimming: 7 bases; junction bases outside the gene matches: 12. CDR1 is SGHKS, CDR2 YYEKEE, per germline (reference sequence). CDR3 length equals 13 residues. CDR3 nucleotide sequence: TGTGCCTCGCGCCCGGGACAGGGAAGGGAGCAGTACTTC. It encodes CASRPGQGREQYF.

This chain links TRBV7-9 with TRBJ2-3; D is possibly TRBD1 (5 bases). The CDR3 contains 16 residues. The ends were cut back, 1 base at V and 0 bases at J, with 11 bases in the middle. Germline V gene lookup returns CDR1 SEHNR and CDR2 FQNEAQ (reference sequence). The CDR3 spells CASSLGAGQSTDTQYF. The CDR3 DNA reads TGTGCCAGCAGCTTAGGTGCAGGGCAGAGCACAGATACGCAGTATTTT.

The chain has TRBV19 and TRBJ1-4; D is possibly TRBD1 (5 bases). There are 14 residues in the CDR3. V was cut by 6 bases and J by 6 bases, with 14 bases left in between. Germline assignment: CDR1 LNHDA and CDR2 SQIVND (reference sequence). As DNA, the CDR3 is TGTGCCAGTAGCGGGGGGGACGGTTATGAAAAACTGTTTTTT. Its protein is CASSGGDGYEKLFF. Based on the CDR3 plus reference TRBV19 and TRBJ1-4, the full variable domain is DGGITQSPKYLFRKEGQNVTLSCEQNLNHDAMYWYRQDPGQGLRLIYYSQIVNDFQKGDIAEGYSVSREKKESFPLTVTSAQKNPTAFYLCASSGGDGYEKLFFGSGTQLSVL.

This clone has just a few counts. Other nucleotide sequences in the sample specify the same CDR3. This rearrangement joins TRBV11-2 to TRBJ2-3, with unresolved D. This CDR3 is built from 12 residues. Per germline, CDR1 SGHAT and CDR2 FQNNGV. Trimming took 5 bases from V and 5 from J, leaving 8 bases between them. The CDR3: CASSPPGDTQYF. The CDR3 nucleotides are TGTGCCAGCAGCCCACCGGGAGATACGCAGTATTTT.

CDR3 protein: CATSRRGTVSNQPQHF. CDR3 bases: TGTGCCACCAGCAGGAGGGGGACAGTTAGCAATCAGCCCCAGCATTTT. The V gene is TRBV15, the J gene TRBJ1-5; 7 bases agree with TRBD1. With V trimmed by 3 bases and J by 0 bases, 5 bases remained unmatched. Germline assignment: CDR1 LNHNV and CDR2 YYDKDF (reference sequence). The CDR3 length is 16 residues. Full variable domain (rest looked up from reference TRBV15 and TRBJ1-5): DAMVIQNPRYQVTQFGKPVTLSCSQTLNHNVMYWYQQKSSQAPKLLFHYYDKDFNNEADTPDNFQSRRPNTSFCFLDIRSPGLGDTAMYLCATSRRGTVSNQPQHFGDGTRLSIL.

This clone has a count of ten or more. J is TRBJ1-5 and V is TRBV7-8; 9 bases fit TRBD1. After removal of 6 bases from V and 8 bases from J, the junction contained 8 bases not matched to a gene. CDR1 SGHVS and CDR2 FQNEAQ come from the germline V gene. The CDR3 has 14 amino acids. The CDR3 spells CASSRTGVSEPQHF. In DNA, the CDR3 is TGTGCCAGCAGTCGGACAGGGGTAAGCGAGCCCCAGCATTTT.

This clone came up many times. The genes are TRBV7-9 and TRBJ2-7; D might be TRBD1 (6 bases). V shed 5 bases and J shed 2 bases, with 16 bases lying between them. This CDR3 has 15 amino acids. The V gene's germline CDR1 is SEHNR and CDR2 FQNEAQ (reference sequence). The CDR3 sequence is CASSPVGEGAYEQYF. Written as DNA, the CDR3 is TGTGCCAGCAGCCCCGTCGGAGAGGGGGCCTACGAGCAGTACTTC.

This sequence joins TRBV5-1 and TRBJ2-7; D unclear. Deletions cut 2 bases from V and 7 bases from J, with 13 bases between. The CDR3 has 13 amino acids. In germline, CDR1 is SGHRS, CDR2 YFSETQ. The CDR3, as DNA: TGCGCCAGCAGCTTAGGTGTTTCGTGGGAGCAGTACTTC. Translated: CASSLGVSWEQYF.

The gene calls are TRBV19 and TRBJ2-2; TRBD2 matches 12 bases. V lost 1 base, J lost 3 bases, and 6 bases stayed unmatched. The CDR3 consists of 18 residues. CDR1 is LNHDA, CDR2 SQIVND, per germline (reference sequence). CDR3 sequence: CASSIATRTSGDTGELFF. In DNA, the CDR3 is TGTGCCAGTAGTATAGCAACCCGGACTAGCGGGGACACCGGGGAGCTGTTTTTT.

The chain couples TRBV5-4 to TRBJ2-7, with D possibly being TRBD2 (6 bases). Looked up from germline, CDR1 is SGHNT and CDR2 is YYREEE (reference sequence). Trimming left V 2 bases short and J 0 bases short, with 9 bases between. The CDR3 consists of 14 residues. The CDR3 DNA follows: TGTGCCAGCAGCTTTAGCGGCACCTCCTACGAGCAGTACTTC. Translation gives CASSFSGTSYEQYF.

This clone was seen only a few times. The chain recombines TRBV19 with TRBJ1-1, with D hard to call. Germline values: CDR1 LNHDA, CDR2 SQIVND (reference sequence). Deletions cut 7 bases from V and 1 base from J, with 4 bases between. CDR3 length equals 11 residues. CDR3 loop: CASNANTEAFF. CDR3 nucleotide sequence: TGTGCCAGTAATGCGAACACTGAAGCTTTCTTT.

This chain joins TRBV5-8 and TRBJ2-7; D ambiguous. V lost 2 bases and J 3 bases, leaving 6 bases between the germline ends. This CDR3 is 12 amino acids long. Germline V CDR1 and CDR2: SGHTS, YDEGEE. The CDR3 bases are TGTGCCAGCAGCTTTCAGCTCTACGAGCAGTACTTC. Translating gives CASSFQLYEQYF.

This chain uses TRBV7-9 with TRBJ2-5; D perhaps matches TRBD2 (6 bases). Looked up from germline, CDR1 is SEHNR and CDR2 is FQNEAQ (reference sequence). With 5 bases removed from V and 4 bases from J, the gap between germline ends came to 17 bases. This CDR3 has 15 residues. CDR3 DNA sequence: TGTGCCAGCAGCCTATCCGGGACTCCCCCAGAGACCCAGTACTTC. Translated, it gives CASSLSGTPPETQYF. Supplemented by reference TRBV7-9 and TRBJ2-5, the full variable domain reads DTGVSQNPRHKITKRGQNVTFRCDPISEHNRLYWYRQTLGQGPEFLTYFQNEAQLEKSRLLSDRFSAERPKGSFSTLEIQRTEQGDSAMYLCASSLSGTPPETQYFGPGTRLLVL.

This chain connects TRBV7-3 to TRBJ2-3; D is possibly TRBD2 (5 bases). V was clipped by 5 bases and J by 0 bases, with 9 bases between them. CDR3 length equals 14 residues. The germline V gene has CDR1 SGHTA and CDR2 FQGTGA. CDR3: CASSPRGSTDTQYF. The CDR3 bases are TGTGCCAGCAGCCCGCGCGGGAGCACAGATACGCAGTATTTT. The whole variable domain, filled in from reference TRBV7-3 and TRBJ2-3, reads GAGVSQTPSNKVTEKGKYVELRCDPISGHTALYWYRQSLGQGPEFLIYFQGTGAADDSGLPNDRFFAVRPEGSVSTLKIQRTERGDSAVYLCASSPRGSTDTQYFGPGTRLTVL.

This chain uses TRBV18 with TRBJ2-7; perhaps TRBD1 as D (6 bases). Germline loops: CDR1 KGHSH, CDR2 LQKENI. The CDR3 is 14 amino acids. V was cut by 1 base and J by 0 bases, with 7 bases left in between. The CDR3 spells CASSPRDTSYEQYF. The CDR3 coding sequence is TGTGCCAGCTCACCACGGGACACCTCCTACGAGCAGTACTTC. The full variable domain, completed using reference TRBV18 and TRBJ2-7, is NAGVMQNPRHLVRRRGQEARLRCSPMKGHSHVYWYRQLPEEGLKFMVYLQKENIIDESGMPKERFSAEFPKEGPSILRIQQVVRGDSAAYFCASSPRDTSYEQYFGPGTRLTVT.

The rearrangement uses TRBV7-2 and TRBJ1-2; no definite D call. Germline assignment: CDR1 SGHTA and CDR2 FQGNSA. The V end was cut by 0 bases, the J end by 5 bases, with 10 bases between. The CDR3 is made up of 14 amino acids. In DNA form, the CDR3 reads TGTGCCAGCAGCTTAGCGTACGAAGGGTATGGCTACACCTTC. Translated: CASSLAYEGYGYTF.

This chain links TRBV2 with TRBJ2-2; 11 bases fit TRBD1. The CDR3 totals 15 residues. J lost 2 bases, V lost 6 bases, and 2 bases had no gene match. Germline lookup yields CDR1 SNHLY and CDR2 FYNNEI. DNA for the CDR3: TGTGCCAGCAGGGGACAGGGGGTAAACACCGGGGAGCTGTTTTTT. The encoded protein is CASRGQGVNTGELFF.

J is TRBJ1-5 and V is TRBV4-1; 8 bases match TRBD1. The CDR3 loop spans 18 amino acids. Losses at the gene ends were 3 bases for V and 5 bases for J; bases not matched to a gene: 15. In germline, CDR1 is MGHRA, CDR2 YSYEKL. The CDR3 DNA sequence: TGCGCCAGCAGCCAGGCCATGTTGACAGGGGCGGGGGATCAGCCCCAGCATTTT. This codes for CASSQAMLTGAGDQPQHF.

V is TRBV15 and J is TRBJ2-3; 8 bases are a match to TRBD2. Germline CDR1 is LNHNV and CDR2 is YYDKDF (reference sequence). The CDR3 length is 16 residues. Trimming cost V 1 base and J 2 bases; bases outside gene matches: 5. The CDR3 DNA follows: TGTGCCACCAGCAGAGGGACAGCGGGGGCCACAGATACGCAGTATTTT. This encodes CATSRGTAGATDTQYF. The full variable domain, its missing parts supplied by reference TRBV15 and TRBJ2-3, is DAMVIQNPRYQVTQFGKPVTLSCSQTLNHNVMYWYQQKSSQAPKLLFHYYDKDFNNEADTPDNFQSRRPNTSFCFLDIRSPGLGDTAMYLCATSRGTAGATDTQYFGPGTRLTVL.

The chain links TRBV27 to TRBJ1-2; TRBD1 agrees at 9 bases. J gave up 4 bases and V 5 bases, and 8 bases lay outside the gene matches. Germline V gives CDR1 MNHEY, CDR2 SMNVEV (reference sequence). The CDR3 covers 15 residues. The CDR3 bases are TGTGCCAGCAGTCCGGCCGGGACAGGGAGCTATGGCTACACCTTC. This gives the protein CASSPAGTGSYGYTF.

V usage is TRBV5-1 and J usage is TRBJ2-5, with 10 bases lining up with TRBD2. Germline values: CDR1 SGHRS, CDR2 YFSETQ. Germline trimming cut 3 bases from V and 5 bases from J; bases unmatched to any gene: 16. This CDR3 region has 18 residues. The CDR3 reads CASSWGASSGSPGETQYF. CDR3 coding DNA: TGCGCCAGCAGCTGGGGGGCGTCTAGCGGGAGTCCCGGGGAGACCCAGTACTTC.